A single sample gave rise to the 18 T cell receptor beta chains below, sequenced in a study of cytomegalovirus exposure and HLA in healthy donors. The PCR employed 60 Vbeta primers together with 13 Jbeta primers. Profiled with immunoSEQ multiplex PCR; TCRdb holds only in-frame clones, not every one. This sample has 150,000 to 200,000 clones, with 70% to 80% found just once. The sample was PBMCs. These receptors were taken from a young man in good health and CMV-seronegative.

V and J are TRBV6-6 and TRBJ2-7, with 8 bases fitting TRBD1. CDR3 length: 13 amino acids. The junction had 3 bases not matched to a gene; V was cut back by 6 bases and J by 2 bases. The V gene's germline CDR1 is MNHNY and CDR2 SVGAGI (reference sequence). The CDR3 DNA reads TGTGCCAGCAGACAGGGGGACCCCTACGAGCAGTACTTC. This sequence encodes CASRQGDPYEQYF.

Details on this clone: The sample has other DNA sequences that encode this CDR3 too. The chain is built from TRBV5-1 and TRBJ2-5, with 11 bases identical to TRBD2. CDR3 length equals 13 residues. After removal of 4 bases from V and 4 bases from J, the junction contained 0 bases not matched to a gene. Germline CDR1 and CDR2: SGHRS and YFSETQ. The CDR3 region is CASSLAGGETQYF. The DNA of the CDR3 is TGCGCCAGCAGCCTAGCGGGGGGAGAGACCCAGTACTTC. The full variable domain, its missing parts supplied by reference TRBV5-1 and TRBJ2-5, is KAGVTQTPRYLIKTRGQQVTLSCSPISGHRSVSWYQQTPGQGLQFLFEYFSETQRNKGNFPGRFSGRQFSNSRSEMNVSTLELGDSALYLCASSLAGGETQYFGPGTRLLVL.

The chain employs TRBV19 and TRBJ2-3; no clear D gene. Trimming shortened V by 6 bases and J by 8 bases, and 15 bases separated the two germline ends. Germline CDR1 is LNHDA and CDR2 is SQIVND (reference sequence). This CDR3 has 13 amino acids. Written as DNA, the CDR3 is TGTGCCAGTAGCATCACGGCGACTGGTACGCAGTATTTT. This translates into CASSITATGTQYF.

J is TRBJ2-7 and V is TRBV6-5; 12 bases fit TRBD2. Germline CDR1 and CDR2: MNHEY and SVGAGI. The CDR3 runs 15 residues. V was clipped by 6 bases and J by 2 bases; unmatched bases: 5. CDR3: CASRGLAGRPYEQYF. The CDR3 coding sequence is TGTGCCAGCAGGGGACTAGCGGGCCGACCCTACGAGCAGTACTTC.

V usage is TRBV6-5 and J usage is TRBJ2-1; 7 nucleotides agree with TRBD2. Germline-derived CDR1 and CDR2 are MNHEY and SVGAGI. CDR3 size: 14 residues. Trimming removed 5 bases from V and 4 bases from J; junction bases left unmatched: 5. The CDR3 protein is CASSEGTNYNEQFF. DNA for the CDR3: TGTGCCAGCAGTGAAGGGACTAATTACAATGAGCAGTTCTTC.

The chain has TRBV14 and TRBJ2-5; TRBD2 matches 7 bases. After removal of 1 base from V and 2 bases from J, the junction contained 4 bases not matched to a gene. Germline-derived CDR1 and CDR2 are SGHDN and FVKESK. This CDR3 has 15 amino acids. In DNA, the CDR3 is TGTGCCAGCAGCCAAGGACCTAGCGGTCAAGAGACCCAGTACTTC. Its protein product is CASSQGPSGQETQYF.

V usage is TRBV5-1 and J usage is TRBJ2-7; TRBD1 agrees at 10 bases. Per the germline V gene, CDR1 is SGHRS and CDR2 is YFSETQ. V shed 3 bases, J shed 1 base, and the junction held 4 bases outside the gene matches. The CDR3 sequence is 15 residues long. CDR3 sequence: CASSSGTGESYEQYF. CDR3 in DNA: TGCGCCAGCAGCTCGGGGACAGGGGAATCCTACGAGCAGTACTTC.

The V gene is TRBV4-1, the J gene TRBJ2-3, with 9 bases lining up with TRBD2. The CDR3 extends over 15 amino acids. After removal of 6 bases from V and 2 bases from J, the junction contained 6 bases not matched to a gene. Germline lookup yields CDR1 MGHRA and CDR2 YSYEKL. CDR3: CASRSGGTATDTQYF. DNA of the CDR3: TGCGCCAGCAGGAGCGGGGGGACAGCCACAGATACGCAGTATTTT.

V usage is TRBV10-2 and J usage is TRBJ2-1, with TRBD2 as a possible D gene (5 bases). V lost 3 bases and J lost 5, with 11 bases in between. This CDR3 is 14 amino acids long. Germline V gene data show CDR1 as WSHSY and CDR2 as SAAADI. The CDR3, as DNA: TGCGCCAGCAGTGATCAGCGGAGTAACAATGAGCAGTTCTTC. Residues: CASSDQRSNNEQFF.

The genes are TRBV5-1 and TRBJ2-1, with 8 bases that match TRBD2. Germline CDR1 and CDR2: SGHRS and YFSETQ. The ends lost 4 bases at V and 3 bases at J; junction bases unmatched: 9. The CDR3 length is 16 residues. The CDR3 region has the DNA TGCGCCAGCAGCACCGCAATAGCGGGAAGCTACAATGAGCAGTTCTTC. It specifies CASSTAIAGSYNEQFF.

The V and J genes are TRBV29-1 and TRBJ1-1; possibly TRBD1 for D (6 bases). Germline values: CDR1 SQVTM, CDR2 ANQGSEA. Deletions cut 7 bases from V and 1 base from J, with 16 bases between. The CDR3 is 14 amino acids. The CDR3 DNA follows: TGCAGCGCTCTAGGGGGAGGGGGGAACACTGAAGCTTTCTTT. Residues: CSALGGGGNTEAFF.

The rearrangement joins TRBV15 to TRBJ2-7; D remains ambiguous. V lost 6 bases to trimming and J lost 5 bases, with 17 bases between them. Germline CDR1 reads LNHNV; CDR2 reads YYDKDF (reference sequence). The CDR3 length is 14 residues. Written as DNA, the CDR3 is TGTGCCACCAGTGCCGGAGAGTTCAAAGACGAGCAGTACTTC. Translating gives CATSAGEFKDEQYF.

The rearrangement joins TRBV11-2 to TRBJ1-2; tentatively, D is TRBD1 (5 bases). This CDR3 is 17 amino acids long. V lost 5 bases and J 1 base, leaving 20 bases between the germline ends. Per germline, CDR1 SGHAT and CDR2 FQNNGV. The CDR3 DNA is TGTGCCAGCAGCCCAGGCCTTGGCAGGGCTCGTAACTATGGCTACACCTTC. Protein product: CASSPGLGRARNYGYTF. The full variable domain, with the rest looked up from reference TRBV11-2 and TRBJ1-2, is EAGVAQSPRYKIIEKRQSVAFWCNPISGHATLYWYQQILGQGPKLLIQFQNNGVVDDSQLPKDRFSAERLKGVDSTLKIQPAKLEDSAVYLCASSPGLGRARNYGYTFGSGTRLTVV.

V is TRBV21-1 and J is TRBJ2-1; no check of the table's D call, TRBD2, against the DNA was made. TRBV21-1 is a documented pseudogene. The CDR3 runs 14 residues. CDR3 residues: CASSAGLANNEQFF. Here the CDR3 DNA reads TGTGCCAGCAGCGCGGGACTAGCGAATAATGAGCAGTTCTTC.

The chain links TRBV7-6 to TRBJ1-5; D remains ambiguous. In germline, CDR1 is SGHVS, CDR2 FNYEAQ. This CDR3 contains 14 residues. V was clipped by 5 bases and J by 5 bases, with 13 bases between them. The CDR3 is CASSHLDGDQPQHF. Written as DNA, the CDR3 is TGTGCCAGCAGCCACTTAGACGGGGATCAGCCCCAGCATTTT.

The chain carries TRBV25-1 and TRBJ2-3, with 8 bases fitting TRBD2. CDR3 length: 15 amino acids. V trimming: 3 bases; J trimming: 2 bases; junction bases outside the gene matches: 4. The V gene's germline CDR1 is MGHDK and CDR2 SYGVNS. In DNA form, the CDR3 reads TGTGCCAGCAGTGATAGCGGGAACCACACAGATACGCAGTATTTT. Translated: CASSDSGNHTDTQYF.

The chain joins TRBV6-5 to TRBJ1-2; D might be TRBD1 (5 bases). The CDR3 covers 12 residues. The germline V gene encodes CDR1 MNHEY and CDR2 SVGAGI. The V gene lost 4 bases and the J gene lost 4 bases, with 7 bases spanning the gap. The DNA of the CDR3 is TGTGCCAGCAGTTGGGGCCCCTATGGCTACACCTTC. Translated, it gives CASSWGPYGYTF.

The chain joins TRBV29-1 to TRBJ2-1, with D possibly matching TRBD2 (5 bases). The CDR3 covers 12 residues. Trimming left V 4 bases short and J 7 bases short, with 11 bases between. Germline V gene data show CDR1 as SQVTM and CDR2 as ANQGSEA. The CDR3 region has the DNA TGCAGCGTTGCTATGTCGGGGAATGAGCAGTTCTTC. It yields the protein CSVAMSGNEQFF.